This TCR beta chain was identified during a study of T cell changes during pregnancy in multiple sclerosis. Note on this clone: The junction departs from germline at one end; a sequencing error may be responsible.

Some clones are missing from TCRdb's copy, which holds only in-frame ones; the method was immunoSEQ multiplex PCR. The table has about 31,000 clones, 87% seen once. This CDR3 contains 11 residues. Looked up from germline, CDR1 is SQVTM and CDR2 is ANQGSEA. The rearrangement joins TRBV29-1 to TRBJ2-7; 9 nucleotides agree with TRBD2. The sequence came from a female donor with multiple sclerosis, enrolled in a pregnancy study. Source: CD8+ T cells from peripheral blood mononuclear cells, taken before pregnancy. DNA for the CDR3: TGCAGCGTGGATACCCTAGCGGGAAACATCTTC. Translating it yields CSVDTLAGNIF.